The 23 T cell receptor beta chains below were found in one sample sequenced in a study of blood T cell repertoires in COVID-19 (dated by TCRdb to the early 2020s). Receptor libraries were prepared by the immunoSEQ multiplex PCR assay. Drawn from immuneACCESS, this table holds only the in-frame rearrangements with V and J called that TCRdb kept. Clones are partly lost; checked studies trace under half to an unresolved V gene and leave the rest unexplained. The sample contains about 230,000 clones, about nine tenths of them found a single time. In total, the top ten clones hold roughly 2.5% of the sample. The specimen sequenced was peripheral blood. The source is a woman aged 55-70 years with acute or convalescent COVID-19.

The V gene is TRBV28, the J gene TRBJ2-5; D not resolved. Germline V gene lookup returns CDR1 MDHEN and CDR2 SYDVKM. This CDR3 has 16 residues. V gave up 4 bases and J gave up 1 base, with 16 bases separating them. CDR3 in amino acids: CASSSQRLITQETQYF. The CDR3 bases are TGTGCCAGCAGTTCCCAGAGGTTAATAACCCAAGAGACCCAGTACTTC.

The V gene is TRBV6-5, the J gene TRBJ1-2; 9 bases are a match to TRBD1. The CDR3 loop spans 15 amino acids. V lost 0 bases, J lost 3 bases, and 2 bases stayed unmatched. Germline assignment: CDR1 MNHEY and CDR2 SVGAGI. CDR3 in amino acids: CASSYSDRGDYGYTF. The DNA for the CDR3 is TGTGCCAGCAGTTACTCGGACAGGGGCGACTATGGCTACACCTTC.

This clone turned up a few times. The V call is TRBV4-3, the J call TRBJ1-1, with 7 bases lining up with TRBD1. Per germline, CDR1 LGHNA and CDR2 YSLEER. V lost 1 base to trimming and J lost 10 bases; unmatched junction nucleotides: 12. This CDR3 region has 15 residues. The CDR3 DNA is TGCGCCAGCAGCCAAGGCGACAGGGTAGGGGGTCTAGCTTTCTTT. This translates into CASSQGDRVGGLAFF.

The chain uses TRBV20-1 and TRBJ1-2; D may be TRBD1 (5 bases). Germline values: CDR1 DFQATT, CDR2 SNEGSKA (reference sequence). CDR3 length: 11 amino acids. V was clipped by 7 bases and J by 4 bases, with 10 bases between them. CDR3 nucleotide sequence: TGCAGTGGGGGCGGCCCCTATGGCTACACCTTC. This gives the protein CSGGGPYGYTF.

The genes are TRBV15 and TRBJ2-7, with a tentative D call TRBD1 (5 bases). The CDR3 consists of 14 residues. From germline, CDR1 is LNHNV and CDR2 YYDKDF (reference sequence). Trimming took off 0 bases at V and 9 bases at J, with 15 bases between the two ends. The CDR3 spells CATSREGASLVQYF. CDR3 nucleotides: TGTGCCACCAGCAGAGAAGGGGCCTCCCTGGTGCAGTACTTC.

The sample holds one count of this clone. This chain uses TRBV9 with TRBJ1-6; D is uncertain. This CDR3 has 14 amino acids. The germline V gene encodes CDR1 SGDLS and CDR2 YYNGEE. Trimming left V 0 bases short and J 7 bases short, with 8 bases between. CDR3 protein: CASSVVSENSPLHF. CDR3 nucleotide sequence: TGTGCCAGCAGCGTAGTGTCGGAGAATTCACCCCTCCACTTT. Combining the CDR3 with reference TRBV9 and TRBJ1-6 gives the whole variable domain DSGVTQTPKHLITATGQRVTLRCSPRSGDLSVYWYQQSLDQGLQFLIQYYNGEERAKGNILERFSAQQFPDLHSELNLSSLELGDSALYFCASSVVSENSPLHFGNGTRLTVT.

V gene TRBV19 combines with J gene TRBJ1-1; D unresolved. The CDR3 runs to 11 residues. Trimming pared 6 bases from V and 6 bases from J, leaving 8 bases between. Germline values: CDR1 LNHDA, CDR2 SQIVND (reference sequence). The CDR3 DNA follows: TGTGCCAGTAGCAGGTTCGCTGAAGCTTTCTTT. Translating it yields CASSRFAEAFF. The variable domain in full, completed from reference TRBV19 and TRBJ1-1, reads DGGITQSPKYLFRKEGQNVTLSCEQNLNHDAMYWYRQDPGQGLRLIYYSQIVNDFQKGDIAEGYSVSREKKESFPLTVTSAQKNPTAFYLCASSRFAEAFFGQGTRLTVV.

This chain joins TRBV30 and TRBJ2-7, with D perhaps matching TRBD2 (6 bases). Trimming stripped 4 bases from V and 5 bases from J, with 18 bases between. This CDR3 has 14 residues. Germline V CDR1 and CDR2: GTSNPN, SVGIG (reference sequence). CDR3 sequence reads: CAWKTGLGGDEQYF. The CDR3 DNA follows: TGTGCCTGGAAGACGGGACTCGGTGGCGACGAGCAGTACTTC.

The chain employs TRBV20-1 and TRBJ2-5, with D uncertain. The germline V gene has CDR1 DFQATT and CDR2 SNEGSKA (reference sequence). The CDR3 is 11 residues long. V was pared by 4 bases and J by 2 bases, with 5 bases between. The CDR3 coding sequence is TGCAGTGCTAAACTTCAAGAGACCCAGTACTTC. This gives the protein CSAKLQETQYF.

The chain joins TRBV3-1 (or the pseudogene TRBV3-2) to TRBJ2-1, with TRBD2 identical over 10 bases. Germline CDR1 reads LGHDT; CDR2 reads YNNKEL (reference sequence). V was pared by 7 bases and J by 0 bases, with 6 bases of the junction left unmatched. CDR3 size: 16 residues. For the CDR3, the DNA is TGTGCCAGCACCTCTAGCGGGAGACTCTCCTACAATGAGCAGTTCTTC. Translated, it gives CASTSSGRLSYNEQFF.

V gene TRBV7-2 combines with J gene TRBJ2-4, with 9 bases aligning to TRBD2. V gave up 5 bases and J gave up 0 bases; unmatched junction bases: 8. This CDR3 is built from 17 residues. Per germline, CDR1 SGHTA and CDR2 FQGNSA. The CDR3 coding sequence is TGTGCCAGCAGCCTGGGCGGGAGGGCCCTAGCCAAAAACATTCAGTACTTC. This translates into CASSLGGRALAKNIQYF.

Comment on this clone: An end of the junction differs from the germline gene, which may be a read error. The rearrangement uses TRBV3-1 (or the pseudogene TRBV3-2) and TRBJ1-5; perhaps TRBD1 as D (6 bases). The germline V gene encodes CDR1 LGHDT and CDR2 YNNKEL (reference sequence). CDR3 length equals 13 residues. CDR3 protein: CASNQKGTGRQHF. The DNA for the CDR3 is TGTGCCAGCAACCAAAAGGGAACAGGGCGACAGCATTTT.

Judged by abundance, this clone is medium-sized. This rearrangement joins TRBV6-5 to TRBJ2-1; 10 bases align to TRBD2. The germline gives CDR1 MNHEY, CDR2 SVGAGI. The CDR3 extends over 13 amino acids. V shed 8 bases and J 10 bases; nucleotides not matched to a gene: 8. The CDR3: CASRKREGWEQFF. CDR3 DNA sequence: TGTGCCAGCCGCAAGCGGGAGGGCTGGGAGCAGTTCTTC.

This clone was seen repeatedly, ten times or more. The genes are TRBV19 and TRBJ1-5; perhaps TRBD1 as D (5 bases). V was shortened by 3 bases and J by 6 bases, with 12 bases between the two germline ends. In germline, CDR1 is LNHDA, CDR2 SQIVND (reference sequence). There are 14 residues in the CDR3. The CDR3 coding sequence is TGTGCCAGTAGTATCATCACGGGGGGTCAGCCCCAGCATTTT. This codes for CASSIITGGQPQHF.

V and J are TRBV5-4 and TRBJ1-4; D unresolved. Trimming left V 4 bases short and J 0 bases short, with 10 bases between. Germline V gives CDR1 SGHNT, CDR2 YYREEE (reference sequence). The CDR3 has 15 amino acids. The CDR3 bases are TGTGCCAGCAGCCCCAGTGGAGCAACTAATGAAAAACTGTTTTTT. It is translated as CASSPSGATNEKLFF. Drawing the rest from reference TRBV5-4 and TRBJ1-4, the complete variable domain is ETGVTQSPTHLIKTRGQQVTLRCSSQSGHNTVSWYQQALGQGPQFIFQYYREEENGRGNFPPRFSGLQFPNYSSELNVNALELDDSALYLCASSPSGATNEKLFFGSGTQLSVL.

CDR3 DNA: TGTGCCAGCAGTTTATCGGGAGGGTCCGGGGCCTACGAGCAGTACTTC. It yields the protein CASSLSGGSGAYEQYF. This chain uses TRBV27 with TRBJ2-7; 7 bases are shared with TRBD2. The trim removed 0 bases at V and 2 bases at J, leaving 7 bases unmatched. The CDR3 spans 16 residues. From germline, CDR1 is MNHEY and CDR2 SMNVEV (reference sequence).

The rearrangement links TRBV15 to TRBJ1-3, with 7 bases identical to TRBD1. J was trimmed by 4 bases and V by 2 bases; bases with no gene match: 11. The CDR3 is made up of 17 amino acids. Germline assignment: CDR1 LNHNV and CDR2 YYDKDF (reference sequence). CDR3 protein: CATSRSPFRDSGNTIYF. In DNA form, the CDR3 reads TGTGCCACCAGCAGAAGTCCGTTCCGGGACAGCGGAAACACCATATATTTT.

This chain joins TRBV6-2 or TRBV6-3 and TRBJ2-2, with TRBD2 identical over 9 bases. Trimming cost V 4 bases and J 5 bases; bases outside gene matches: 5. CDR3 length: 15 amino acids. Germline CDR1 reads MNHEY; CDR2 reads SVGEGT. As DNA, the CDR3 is TGTGCCAGCAGTTTGGGGACTAGCCGTACCGGGGAGCTGTTTTTT. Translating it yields CASSLGTSRTGELFF.

CDR3 DNA sequence: TGTGCCAGCAGGCCGGTGAACACCGGGGAGCTGTTTTTT. It codes for CASRPVNTGELFF. This chain uses TRBV2 with TRBJ2-2; D not resolved. This CDR3 is 13 amino acids long. The V end was cut by 6 bases, the J end by 1 base, with 6 bases between. Germline CDR1 and CDR2: SNHLY and FYNNEI.

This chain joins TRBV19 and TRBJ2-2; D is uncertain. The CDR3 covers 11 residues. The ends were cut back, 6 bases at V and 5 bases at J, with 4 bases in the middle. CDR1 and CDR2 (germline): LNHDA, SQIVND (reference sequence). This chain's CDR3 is CASSTTGELFF. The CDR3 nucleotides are TGTGCCAGTAGCACTACCGGGGAGCTGTTTTTT.

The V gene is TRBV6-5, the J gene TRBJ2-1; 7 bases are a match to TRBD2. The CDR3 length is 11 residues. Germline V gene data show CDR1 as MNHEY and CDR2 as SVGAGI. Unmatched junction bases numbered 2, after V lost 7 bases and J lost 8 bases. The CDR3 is CASTRGDEQFF. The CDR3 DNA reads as TGTGCCAGCACTCGGGGGGATGAGCAGTTCTTC.

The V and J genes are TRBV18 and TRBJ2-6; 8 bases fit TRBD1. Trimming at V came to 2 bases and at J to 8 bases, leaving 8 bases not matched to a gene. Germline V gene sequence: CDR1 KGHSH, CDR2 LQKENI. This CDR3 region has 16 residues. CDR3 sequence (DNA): TGTGCCAGCTCACCAGCCAGGGGGCCGCCCACCAACGTCCTGACTTTC. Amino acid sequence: CASSPARGPPTNVLTF.

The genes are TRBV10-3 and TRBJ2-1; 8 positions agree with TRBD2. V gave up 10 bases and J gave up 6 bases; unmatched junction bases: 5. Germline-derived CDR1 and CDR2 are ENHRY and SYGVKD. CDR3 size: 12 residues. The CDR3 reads CATGLAFNEQFF. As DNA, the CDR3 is TGTGCCACCGGACTAGCATTCAATGAGCAGTTCTTC.